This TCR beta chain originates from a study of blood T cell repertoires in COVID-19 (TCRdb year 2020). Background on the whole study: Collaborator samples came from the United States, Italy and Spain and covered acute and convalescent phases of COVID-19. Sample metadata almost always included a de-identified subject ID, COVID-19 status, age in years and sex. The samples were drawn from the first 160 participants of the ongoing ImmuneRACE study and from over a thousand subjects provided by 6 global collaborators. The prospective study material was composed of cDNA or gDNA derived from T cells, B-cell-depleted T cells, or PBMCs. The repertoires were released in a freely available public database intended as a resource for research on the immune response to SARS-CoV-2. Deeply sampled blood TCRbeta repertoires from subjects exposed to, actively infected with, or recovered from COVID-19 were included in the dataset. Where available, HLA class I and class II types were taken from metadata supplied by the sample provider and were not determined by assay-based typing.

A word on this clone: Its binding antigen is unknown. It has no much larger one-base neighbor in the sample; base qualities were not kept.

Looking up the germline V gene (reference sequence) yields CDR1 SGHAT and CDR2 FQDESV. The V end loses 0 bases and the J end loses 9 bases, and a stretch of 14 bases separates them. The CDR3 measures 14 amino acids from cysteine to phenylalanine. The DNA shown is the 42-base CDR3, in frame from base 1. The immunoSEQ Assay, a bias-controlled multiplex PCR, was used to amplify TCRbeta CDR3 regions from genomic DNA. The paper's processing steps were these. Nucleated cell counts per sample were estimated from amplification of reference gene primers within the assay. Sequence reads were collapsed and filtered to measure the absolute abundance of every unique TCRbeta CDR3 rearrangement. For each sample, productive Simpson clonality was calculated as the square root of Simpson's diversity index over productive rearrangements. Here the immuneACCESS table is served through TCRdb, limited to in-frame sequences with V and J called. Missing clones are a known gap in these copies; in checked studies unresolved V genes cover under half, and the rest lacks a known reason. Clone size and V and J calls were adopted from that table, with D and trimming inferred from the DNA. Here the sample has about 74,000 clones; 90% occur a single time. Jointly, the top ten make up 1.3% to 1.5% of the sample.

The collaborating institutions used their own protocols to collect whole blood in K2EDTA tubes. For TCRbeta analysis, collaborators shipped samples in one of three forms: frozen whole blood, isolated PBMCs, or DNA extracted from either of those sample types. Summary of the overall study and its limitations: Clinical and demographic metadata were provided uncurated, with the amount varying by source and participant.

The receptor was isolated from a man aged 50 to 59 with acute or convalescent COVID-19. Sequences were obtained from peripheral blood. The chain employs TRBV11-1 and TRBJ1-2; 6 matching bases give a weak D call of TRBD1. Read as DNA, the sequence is TGTGCCAGCAGCTTAGCGTTGGGGCAGGGGAGCTACACCTTC. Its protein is CASSLALGQGSYTF.